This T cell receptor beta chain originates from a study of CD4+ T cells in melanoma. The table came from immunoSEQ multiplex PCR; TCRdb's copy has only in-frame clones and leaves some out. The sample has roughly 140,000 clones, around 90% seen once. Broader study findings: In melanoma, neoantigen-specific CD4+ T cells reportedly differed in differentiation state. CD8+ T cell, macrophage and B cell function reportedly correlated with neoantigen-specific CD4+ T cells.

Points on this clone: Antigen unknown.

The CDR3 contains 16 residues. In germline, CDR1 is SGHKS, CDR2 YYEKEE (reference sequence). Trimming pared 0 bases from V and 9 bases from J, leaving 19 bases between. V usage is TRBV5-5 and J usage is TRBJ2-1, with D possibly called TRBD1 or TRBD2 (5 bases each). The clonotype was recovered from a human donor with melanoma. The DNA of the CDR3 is TGTGCCAGCAGCTTGGCCATCTCGGGCAGGGCGGGTGAGCAGTTCTTC. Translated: CASSLAISGRAGEQFF.